This is a list of T cell receptor beta chains from one sample in a study of blood T cell repertoires in COVID-19. This table comes from immunoSEQ multiplex PCR, and its TCRdb copy is limited to in-frame clones, with some not included. The sample carries 250,000 to 300,000 clones, around 84% recorded once. The sequenced sample was PBMCs or T cells enriched from blood (not recorded which). The source of these receptors is a middle-aged man who had been exposed to COVID-19. The CDR3 runs from the conserved cysteine through the conserved F or W. D genes are given only for firm matches. The size field is filled for only some rows; it gives once, few, many or a size class.

J gene: TRBJ2-5
clone size: once
V gene: TRBV2
D gene: .
CDR3 DNA: TGTGCCAGCCTGTCGGGCCTTCCCCAGGGAGAGACCCAGTACTTC
CDR3 protein: CASLSGLPQGETQYF

J gene: TRBJ1-2
clone size: .
V gene: TRBV24-1
D gene: TRBD1
CDR3 DNA: TGTGCCACCAGTGACGCCGGAACAGGGGTTGGCTACACCTTC
CDR3 protein: CATSDAGTGVGYTF

J gene: TRBJ1-2
clone size: .
V gene: TRBV3-1/TRBV3-2
D gene: .
CDR3 DNA: TGTGCCAGCAGCCAAGGGGCAGGGCCCTATGGCTACACCTTC
CDR3 protein: CASSQGAGPYGYTF

J gene: TRBJ2-7
clone size: .
V gene: TRBV27
D gene: TRBD1
CDR3 DNA: TGTGCCAGCAGTCTACGACAGGGGGCCCCCTACGAGCAGTACTTC
CDR3 protein: CASSLRQGAPYEQYF

J gene: TRBJ2-7
clone size: .
V gene: TRBV27
D gene: TRBD1
CDR3 DNA: TGTGCCAGCAGGTCGACGAGACGGACAGGGGGCTACGAGCAGTACTTC
CDR3 protein: CASRSTRRTGGYEQYF

J gene: TRBJ1-2
clone size: .
V gene: TRBV19
D gene: TRBD1
CDR3 DNA: TGTGCCAGTAGTAGGCCCGGGACAGGCAATTATGGCTACACCTTC
CDR3 protein: CASSRPGTGNYGYTF

J gene: TRBJ1-2
clone size: .
V gene: TRBV19
D gene: .
CDR3 DNA: TGTGCCAGTAGTATAACGGGGGGCTATGGCTACACCTTC
CDR3 protein: CASSITGGYGYTF

J gene: TRBJ1-5
clone size: .
V gene: TRBV18
D gene: .
CDR3 DNA: TGTGCCAGCTCACTTAGTGGGAGGTCTGGCAATCAGCCCCAGCATTTT
CDR3 protein: CASSLSGRSGNQPQHF

J gene: TRBJ2-3
clone size: few
V gene: TRBV19
D gene: .
CDR3 DNA: TGTGCCAGCCACGGACAGAGTAGCACAGATACGCAGTATTTT
CDR3 protein: CASHGQSSTDTQYF

J gene: TRBJ2-1
clone size: .
V gene: TRBV7-9
D gene: TRBD1
CDR3 DNA: TGTGCCAGCACCCTTATTGGGGACAGAAATTACAATGAGCAGTTCTTC
CDR3 protein: CASTLIGDRNYNEQFF

J gene: TRBJ2-3
clone size: .
V gene: TRBV20-1
D gene: .
CDR3 DNA: TGCAGTTGGAGACCCACGGGAACGCAGTATTTT
CDR3 protein: CSWRPTGTQYF

J gene: TRBJ1-6
clone size: once
V gene: TRBV14
D gene: .
CDR3 DNA: TGTGCCAGCAGCCAAAGCGCCGGTTCACCCCTCCACTTT
CDR3 protein: CASSQSAGSPLHF

J gene: TRBJ2-3
clone size: .
V gene: TRBV12-3/TRBV12-4
D gene: TRBD1
CDR3 DNA: TGTGCCAGCAGAACAGGGGGCAAGGATACGCAGTATTTT
CDR3 protein: CASRTGGKDTQYF

J gene: TRBJ2-7
clone size: few
V gene: TRBV4-1
D gene: .
CDR3 DNA: TGCGCCAGCAGCCTAGGAACTACCGAATTCTACGAGCAGTACTTC
CDR3 protein: CASSLGTTEFYEQYF

J gene: TRBJ1-1
clone size: .
V gene: TRBV7-9
D gene: TRBD1
CDR3 DNA: TGTGCCAGCAGCTTAGGGGACAGACCTGAAGCTTTCTTT
CDR3 protein: CASSLGDRPEAFF

J gene: TRBJ2-5
clone size: .
V gene: TRBV11-3
D gene: .
CDR3 DNA: TGTGCCAGCAGCTTAGGTTCCCAAATCGGGGGTGAGACCCAGTACTTC
CDR3 protein: CASSLGSQIGGETQYF

J gene: TRBJ2-3
clone size: .
V gene: TRBV9
D gene: .
CDR3 DNA: TGTGCCAGCAGCCCGGACAGCGCTACGCAGTATTTT
CDR3 protein: CASSPDSATQYF

J gene: TRBJ2-1
clone size: .
V gene: TRBV19
D gene: TRBD2
CDR3 DNA: TGTGCCAGTAGTCCCGGGGGGCTAGCGGGCCGCTACAATGAGCAGTTCTTC
CDR3 protein: CASSPGGLAGRYNEQFF

J gene: TRBJ1-3
clone size: .
V gene: TRBV12-3/TRBV12-4
D gene: TRBD1
CDR3 DNA: TGTGCCAGCAGCCGAGGGACAGAAAAATATTTT
CDR3 protein: CASSRGTEKYF

J gene: TRBJ2-5
clone size: .
V gene: TRBV29-1
D gene: TRBD1
CDR3 DNA: TGCAGCGTTGTAGGACAGGGTGGTACCGAGACCCAGTACTTC
CDR3 protein: CSVVGQGGTETQYF

J gene: TRBJ2-7
clone size: .
V gene: TRBV3-1/TRBV3-2
D gene: .
CDR3 DNA: TGTGCCAGCACGGGCGCGGGCTCCTACGAGCAGTACTTC
CDR3 protein: CASTGAGSYEQYF

J gene: TRBJ2-5
clone size: .
V gene: TRBV9
D gene: TRBD2
CDR3 DNA: TGTGCCAGCAGCCCAATAGCGGGAGGTACAGAGACCCAGTACTTC
CDR3 protein: CASSPIAGGTETQYF

J gene: TRBJ2-7
clone size: .
V gene: TRBV11-1
D gene: TRBD1
CDR3 DNA: TGTGCCAGCAGCGTGGGACAGGGGGCATACGAGCAGTACTTC
CDR3 protein: CASSVGQGAYEQYF

J gene: TRBJ1-5
clone size: .
V gene: TRBV2
D gene: .
CDR3 DNA: TGTGCCAGCAGCTCACAGACTAGCAATCAGCCCCAGCATTTT
CDR3 protein: CASSSQTSNQPQHF

J gene: TRBJ2-1
clone size: .
V gene: TRBV5-1
D gene: TRBD2
CDR3 DNA: TGCGCCAGCGGAACTAGCGGGAGCTCCTACAATGAGCAGTTCTTC
CDR3 protein: CASGTSGSSYNEQFF

J gene: TRBJ2-2
clone size: .
V gene: TRBV15
D gene: .
CDR3 DNA: TGTGCCACCAGCAGAGAGTTAGGAGTGAACACCGGGGAGCTGTTTTTT
CDR3 protein: CATSRELGVNTGELFF

J gene: TRBJ2-5
clone size: .
V gene: TRBV5-1
D gene: TRBD2
CDR3 DNA: TGCGCCAGCAGCCCGGGAGGTGGTGCCAGCCGTGAGACCCAGTACTTC
CDR3 protein: CASSPGGGASRETQYF

J gene: TRBJ1-1
clone size: .
V gene: TRBV7-9
D gene: TRBD1
CDR3 DNA: TGTGCCAGCAGCTTCAACAGGGGGAGGGACACTGAAGCTTTCTTT
CDR3 protein: CASSFNRGRDTEAFF

J gene: TRBJ1-2
clone size: .
V gene: TRBV5-5
D gene: .
CDR3 DNA: TGTGCCAGCAGCTTGGCCAGTGCTTATGGCTACACCTTC
CDR3 protein: CASSLASAYGYTF

J gene: TRBJ2-6
clone size: .
V gene: TRBV28
D gene: .
CDR3 DNA: TGTGCCAGCTTGAAGCGCTCTGGGGCCAACGTCCTGACTTTC
CDR3 protein: CASLKRSGANVLTF

J gene: TRBJ2-1
clone size: .
V gene: TRBV6-1
D gene: TRBD2
CDR3 DNA: TGTGCCAGCAGTGAATCTCCCTATAGCGGGAGAGAGCAGTTCTTC
CDR3 protein: CASSESPYSGREQFF

J gene: TRBJ1-2
clone size: .
V gene: TRBV5-4
D gene: TRBD1
CDR3 DNA: TGTGCCAGCAGCTTACAGGGGCTCGGAAACTATGGCTACACCTTC
CDR3 protein: CASSLQGLGNYGYTF

J gene: TRBJ2-5
clone size: .
V gene: TRBV15
D gene: .
CDR3 DNA: TGTGCCACCAGCAGAGATAGTATCCAAGAGACCCAGTACTTC
CDR3 protein: CATSRDSIQETQYF

J gene: TRBJ2-3
clone size: .
V gene: TRBV12-5
D gene: TRBD2
CDR3 DNA: TGTGCTAGTGGAGTGGGGGGGTACGATACGCAGTATTTT
CDR3 protein: CASGVGGYDTQYF

J gene: TRBJ2-3
clone size: .
V gene: TRBV21-1
D gene: .
CDR3 DNA: TGTGCCAGCCCCCACGTATCTAGCGGGTGTCCACATGGTACGCAGTATTTT
CDR3 protein: CASPHVSSGCPHGTQYF

J gene: TRBJ2-2
clone size: .
V gene: TRBV7-9
D gene: TRBD1
CDR3 DNA: TGTGCCAGCAGCTTAGCAACTTCGACAGGGGGAAACACCGGGGAGCTGTTTTTT
CDR3 protein: CASSLATSTGGNTGELFF

J gene: TRBJ2-1
clone size: .
V gene: TRBV7-3
D gene: TRBD2
CDR3 DNA: TGTGCCAGCCAAAAGGGACTAGCGGGCAATGAGCAGTTCTTC
CDR3 protein: CASQKGLAGNEQFF

J gene: TRBJ2-2
clone size: .
V gene: TRBV11-3
D gene: TRBD2
CDR3 DNA: TGTGCCAGCAGCTTAGGTAGCGGGGTATGGACCGGGGAGCTGTTTTTT
CDR3 protein: CASSLGSGVWTGELFF

J gene: TRBJ2-1
clone size: .
V gene: TRBV5-4
D gene: .
CDR3 DNA: TGTGCCAGCAGCTTGCCCCCGACTTCCTCCAATGAGCAGTTCTTC
CDR3 protein: CASSLPPTSSNEQFF